These 25 T cell receptor beta chains were sequenced from one sample in a study of long-term antiretroviral therapy in people with HIV. They ran version v3.0 of the immunoSEQ assay at survey level. Profiling relied on immunoSEQ multiplex PCR, and the TCRdb table lists in-frame clones only, not all of them. The sample yields 30,000 or so clones, under 85% seen once. This specimen was unsorted PBMCs, taken 3 years after starting antiretroviral therapy. The receptors originated from a man aged 50 to 59 with HIV.

The chain has TRBV7-2 and TRBJ2-1, with 8 bases matching TRBD2. CDR1 is SGHTA and CDR2 is FQGNSA in the germline V gene. CDR3 size: 16 residues. The V segment lost 8 bases and the J segment 1 base; nucleotides outside the gene matches: 10. The DNA of the CDR3 is TGTGCCAGCCTCAGGGCTAGCGGGCCTTCCTACAATGAGCAGTTCTTC. It codes for CASLRASGPSYNEQFF.

The rearrangement joins TRBV6-5 to TRBJ2-1, with TRBD1 identical over 8 bases. Germline values: CDR1 MNHEY, CDR2 SVGAGI. After removal of 8 bases from V and 10 bases from J, the junction contained 7 bases not matched to a gene. The CDR3 runs 12 residues. The CDR3 is CASGGQVSEQFF. The CDR3, as DNA: TGTGCCAGCGGGGGACAGGTGTCGGAGCAGTTCTTC.

V gene TRBV13 combines with J gene TRBJ2-7; D might be TRBD1 (7 bases). The V end was cut by 4 bases, the J end by 1 base, with 14 bases between. The CDR3 sequence is 15 residues long. From germline, CDR1 is PRHDT and CDR2 FYEKMQ (reference sequence). CDR3: CASSWRGQISYEQYF. Written as DNA, the CDR3 is TGTGCCAGCAGCTGGAGGGGACAGATTTCCTACGAGCAGTACTTC.

The gene calls are TRBV10-2 and TRBJ2-7; perhaps D is TRBD1 or TRBD2 (5 bases each). The CDR3 covers 16 residues. Germline V gene lookup returns CDR1 WSHSY and CDR2 SAAADI. With 6 bases removed from V and 6 bases from J, the gap between germline ends came to 24 bases. The CDR3 is CASRTEGNFAGSEQYF. In nucleotides, the CDR3 is TGCGCCAGCAGGACTGAGGGAAATTTTGCAGGGAGCGAGCAGTACTTC.

This clone has a single count. The sample holds other DNA sequences that translate to the same CDR3. V is TRBV18 and J is TRBJ1-2; TRBD1 might be the D (5 bases). CDR3 length: 15 amino acids. CDR1 and CDR2 (germline): KGHSH, LQKENI. The ends were cut back, 0 bases at V and 7 bases at J, with 15 bases in the middle. CDR3 nucleotide sequence: TGTGCCAGCTCACCACCCCCGCATCAACAGGCTGGCTACACCTTC. Protein sequence: CASSPPPHQQAGYTF.

This clone was detected only once. The CDR3 coding sequence is TGTGCCAGCACCCCCCCGAGGGGTAACTATGGCTACACCTTC. Residues: CASTPPRGNYGYTF. This chain joins TRBV7-9 and TRBJ1-2; D possibly corresponds to TRBD1 (5 bases). The CDR3 is 14 residues long. Germline V lookup: CDR1 SEHNR, CDR2 FQNEAQ (reference sequence). The ends were cut back, 7 bases at V and 1 base at J, with 13 bases in the middle.

The chain combines TRBV11-1 with TRBJ2-7; weak D call: TRBD1 (5 bases). Per germline, CDR1 SGHAT and CDR2 FQDESV (reference sequence). This CDR3 comprises 15 residues. Trimming shortened V by 1 base and J by 0 bases, and 10 bases separated the two germline ends. The CDR3 here is CASSLEGQSSYEQYF. The CDR3 coding sequence is TGTGCCAGCAGCTTAGAGGGGCAGAGCTCCTACGAGCAGTACTTC.

The rearrangement links TRBV28 to TRBJ2-7; D might be TRBD2 (7 bases). Germline CDR1 is MDHEN and CDR2 is SYDVKM. CDR3 length: 16 amino acids. Trimming took off 2 bases at V and 3 bases at J, with 17 bases between the two ends. CDR3 protein: CASSLIGRETGYEQYF. CDR3 coding DNA: TGTGCCAGCAGTTTAATTGGGCGGGAGACAGGCTACGAGCAGTACTTC.

This clone was observed a few times. J is TRBJ1-5 and V is TRBV27; D unclear. V was shortened by 5 bases and J by 1 base, with 12 bases between the two germline ends. Germline V gene lookup returns CDR1 MNHEY and CDR2 SMNVEV (reference sequence). The CDR3 is 15 amino acids. The CDR3 here is CASSPRPGSNQPQHF. DNA for the CDR3: TGTGCCAGCAGTCCCAGACCGGGAAGCAATCAGCCCCAGCATTTT.

In DNA form, the CDR3 reads TGTGCCAGCAGGGGGGGAAACTCTGGGGCCAACGTCCTGACTTTC. The encoded protein is CASRGGNSGANVLTF. This chain joins TRBV28 and TRBJ2-6; possibly TRBD2 for D (6 bases). The CDR3 runs 15 residues. V was trimmed by 6 bases and J by 0 bases, leaving 9 bases between them. CDR1 MDHEN and CDR2 SYDVKM come from the germline V gene. Variable domain in full (rest from reference TRBV28 and TRBJ2-6): DVKVTQSSRYLVKRTGEKVFLECVQDMDHENMFWYRQDPGLGLRLIYFSYDVKMKEKGDIPEGYSVSREKKERFSLILESASTNQTSMYLCASRGGNSGANVLTFGAGSRLTVL.

This clone showed up just a few times. The rearrangement links TRBV13 to TRBJ1-2; no clear D. The CDR3 extends over 15 amino acids. Germline CDR1 reads PRHDT; CDR2 reads FYEKMQ (reference sequence). V lost 0 bases, J lost 4 bases, and 12 bases lay in between. The DNA for the CDR3 is TGTGCCAGCAGCTTAGGCGCCGGGGTAGGCTATGGCTACACCTTC. Protein product: CASSLGAGVGYGYTF.

V and J are TRBV28 and TRBJ2-7, with D possibly matching TRBD2 (6 bases). This CDR3 has 14 residues. V lost 5 bases to trimming and J lost 2 bases, with 13 bases between them. The germline CDR1 and CDR2 sequences are MDHEN and SYDVKM. In DNA, the CDR3 is TGTGCCAGCAGTCCCGGGAGCGAACCCTACGAGCAGTACTTC. This translates into CASSPGSEPYEQYF.

This clone was observed a single time. The genes are TRBV5-1 and TRBJ1-2; D call uncertain. Trimming took 4 bases from V and 0 from J, leaving 7 bases between them. Per germline, CDR1 SGHRS and CDR2 YFSETQ. This CDR3 spans 13 amino acids. CDR3 residues: CASSGASNYGYTF. The CDR3 DNA is TGCGCCAGCAGCGGAGCTTCTAACTATGGCTACACCTTC.

This clone came up a few times. Here the CDR3 reads CASSSQGQGNYGYTF. CDR3 DNA sequence: TGTGCCAGCAGTTCCCAAGGACAGGGGAACTATGGCTACACCTTC. The chain employs TRBV6-6 and TRBJ1-2; 9 bases line up with TRBD1. The CDR3 has 15 amino acids. The germline V gene has CDR1 MNHNY and CDR2 SVGAGI (reference sequence). The ends lost 4 bases at V and 2 bases at J; junction bases unmatched: 5.

V and J are TRBV27 and TRBJ1-2, with D unclear. V was trimmed by 7 bases and J by 0 bases, leaving 9 bases between them. Germline V CDR1 and CDR2: MNHEY, SMNVEV (reference sequence). The CDR3 is 13 amino acids. The DNA for the CDR3 is TGTGCCAGCAAGGCACCAGCTAACTATGGCTACACCTTC. Translated, it gives CASKAPANYGYTF.

The DNA for the CDR3 is TGTGCCAGCAATCTTCTGCGGGGGATACTCTACGAGCAGTACTTC. It codes for CASNLLRGILYEQYF. The chain uses TRBV6-1 and TRBJ2-7; TRBD2 matches 7 bases. J was trimmed by 3 bases and V by 7 bases; bases with no gene match: 12. Germline V gene lookup returns CDR1 MNHNS and CDR2 SASEGT. The CDR3 covers 15 residues.

This clone was seen more than once but under ten times. CDR3 nucleotides: TGCGCCAGCAGTGGGCAGGGGGTCTTAATCAACGAGCAGTACTTC. Residues: CASSGQGVLINEQYF. The J gene is TRBJ2-7, the V gene TRBV10-1; 7 bases are shared with TRBD1. Trimming removed 4 bases from V and 5 bases from J; junction bases left unmatched: 11. Germline CDR1 reads WNHNN; CDR2 reads SYGVQD (reference sequence). The CDR3 totals 15 residues.

V usage is TRBV5-4 and J usage is TRBJ2-3; 12 bases align to TRBD2. Germline loops: CDR1 SGHNT, CDR2 YYREEE (reference sequence). V lost 6 bases to trimming and J lost 0 bases; unmatched junction nucleotides: 11. CDR3 length: 18 amino acids. CDR3 sequence: CASTKGGLAGSSTDTQYF. The CDR3 DNA sequence: TGTGCCAGCACCAAGGGAGGACTAGCGGGAAGTAGCACAGATACGCAGTATTTT.

The chain joins TRBV5-6 to TRBJ1-1; D gene uncertain. The CDR3 spans 14 residues. Germline CDR1 and CDR2: SGHDT and YYEEEE. Trimming stripped 4 bases from V and 0 bases from J, with 10 bases between. CDR3 sequence (DNA): TGTGCCAGCAGCCCTGGACCAATGAACACTGAAGCTTTCTTT. Residues: CASSPGPMNTEAFF.

The genes are TRBV19 and TRBJ2-7; 9 nucleotides line up with TRBD1. V was pared by 4 bases and J by 3 bases, with 7 bases of the junction left unmatched. The CDR3 extends over 15 amino acids. Germline lookup yields CDR1 LNHDA and CDR2 SQIVND (reference sequence). The CDR3 coding sequence is TGTGCCAGTAGTAGACAGGGGGACAGGCTCTACGAGCAGTACTTC. Translated: CASSRQGDRLYEQYF.

The chain carries TRBV29-1 and TRBJ2-2; D unclear. V was shortened by 5 bases and J by 0 bases, with 7 bases between the two germline ends. Germline V gene sequence: CDR1 SQVTM, CDR2 ANQGSEA. The CDR3 totals 13 residues. This CDR3 is CSVRWSNTGELFF. The DNA for the CDR3 is TGCAGCGTTAGGTGGTCGAACACCGGGGAGCTGTTTTTT.

The CDR3 nucleotides are TGTGCCAGCAGTGATAGACTAACAGGAAACACCATATATTTT. Amino acid sequence: CASSDRLTGNTIYF. V is TRBV25-1 and J is TRBJ1-3; unclear D gene. The CDR3 length is 14 residues. In germline, CDR1 is MGHDK, CDR2 SYGVNS. V lost 3 bases and J lost 4, with 10 bases in between.

With regard to this clone: Within the sample, other DNA sequences also encode this same CDR3. The chain is built from TRBV5-4 and TRBJ1-1; a possible D gene is TRBD1 (5 bases). The CDR3 is made up of 13 amino acids. V lost 4 bases and J lost 0, with 7 bases in between. CDR1 is SGHNT, CDR2 YYREEE, per germline (reference sequence). DNA for the CDR3: TGTGCCAGCAGCAGGGGATTGAACACTGAAGCTTTCTTT. This sequence encodes CASSRGLNTEAFF.

This clone was counted between two and nine times. This sequence joins TRBV7-2 and TRBJ2-7; D is perhaps TRBD1 (7 bases). Trimming pared 5 bases from V and 7 bases from J, leaving 21 bases between. The CDR3 has 15 amino acids. CDR1 is SGHTA and CDR2 is FQGNSA in the germline V gene. The CDR3 protein is CASSARGGAGGEQYF. The CDR3 bases are TGTGCCAGCAGCGCTAGGGGAGGCGCAGGGGGGGAGCAGTACTTC.

The chain couples TRBV7-9 to TRBJ2-2; D perhaps matches TRBD2 (6 bases). Trimming stripped 5 bases from V and 2 bases from J, with 9 bases between. This CDR3 has 14 amino acids. Germline loops: CDR1 SEHNR, CDR2 FQNEAQ (reference sequence). DNA for the CDR3: TGTGCCAGCAGCCGGGGACTTAACACCGGGGAGCTGTTTTTT. It codes for CASSRGLNTGELFF.